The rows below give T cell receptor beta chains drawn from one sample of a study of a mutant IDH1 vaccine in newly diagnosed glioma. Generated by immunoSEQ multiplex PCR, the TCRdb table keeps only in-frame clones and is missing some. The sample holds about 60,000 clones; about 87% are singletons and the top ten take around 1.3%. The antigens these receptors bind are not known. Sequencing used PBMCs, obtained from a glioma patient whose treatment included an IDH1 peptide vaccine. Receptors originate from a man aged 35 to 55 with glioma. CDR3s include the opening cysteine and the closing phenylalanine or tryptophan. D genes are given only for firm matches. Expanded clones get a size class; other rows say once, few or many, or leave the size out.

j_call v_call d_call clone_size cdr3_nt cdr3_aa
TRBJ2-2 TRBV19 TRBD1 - TGTGCCAGTAGCCTAGGGACAGGGGGCTTCGGGGAGCTGTTTTTT CASSLGTGGFGELFF
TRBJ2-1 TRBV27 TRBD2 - TGTGCCAGCAGTCCTGGACTAGCGGGATACAATGAGCAGTTCTTC CASSPGLAGYNEQFF
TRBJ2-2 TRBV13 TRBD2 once TGTGCCAGCAGCCTAGCGGGAGTAGACGTCGGGGAGCTGTTTTTT CASSLAGVDVGELFF
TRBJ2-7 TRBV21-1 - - TGTGCCAGCAGGAATGGGCGGGACAGGCCCTACGAGCAGTACTTC CASRNGRDRPYEQYF
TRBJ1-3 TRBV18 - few TGTGCCAGCTCGTACGACCGAAGCTCTGGAAACACCATATATTTT CASSYDRSSGNTIYF
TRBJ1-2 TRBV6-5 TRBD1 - TGTGCCAGCAGTTACTATGAAGGGACAGGGGTATATGGCTACACCTTC CASSYYEGTGVYGYTF
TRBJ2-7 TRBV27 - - TGTGCCAGCAGTCTCGGCCAAAACTACGAGCAGTACTTC CASSLGQNYEQYF
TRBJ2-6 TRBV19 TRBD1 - TGTGCCAGTACCGGGACAGGGTCGTCTGGGGCCAACGTCCTGACTTTC CASTGTGSSGANVLTF
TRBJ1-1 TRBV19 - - TGTGCCAGTAGTATCTTCCAGGGGAACACTGAAGCTTTCTTT CASSIFQGNTEAFF
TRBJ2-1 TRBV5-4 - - TGTGCCAGCAGATCTCTAGTAAATGAGCAGTTCTTC CASRSLVNEQFF
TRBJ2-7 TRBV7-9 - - TGTGCCGGCCGTGGCGTTACCCACGAGCAGTACTTC CAGRGVTHEQYF
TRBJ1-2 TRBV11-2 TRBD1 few TGTGCCAGCAGCTTAGTTCAGGGGGCGCAGGGCTACACCTTC CASSLVQGAQGYTF
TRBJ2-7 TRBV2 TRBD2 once TGTGCCAGCAAAAGGGAGGGAGTCTATCGGGAGCAGTACTTC CASKREGVYREQYF
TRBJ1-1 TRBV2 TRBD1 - TGTGCCAGCGGGACAGGGGTCACTGAAGCTTTCTTT CASGTGVTEAFF
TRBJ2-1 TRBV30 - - TGTGCCTGGAGCGGGAGCCGTCTGTTCTTC CAWSGSRLFF
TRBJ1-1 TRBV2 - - TGTGCCAGCAACTTCCAAGGCATGAACACTGAAGCTTTCTTT CASNFQGMNTEAFF
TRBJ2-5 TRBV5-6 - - TGTGCCAGCAGCTTGTCTCTGGAGACCCAGTACTTC CASSLSLETQYF
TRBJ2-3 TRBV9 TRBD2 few TGTGCCAGCAGCGTACAAGGACGACAACCGGGACTAGCCTTTACAGATACGCAGTATTTT CASSVQGRQPGLAFTDTQYF
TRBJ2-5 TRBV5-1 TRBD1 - TGCGCCAGCAGCCCGACAGGGGGGCAAGAGACCCAGTACTTC CASSPTGGQETQYF
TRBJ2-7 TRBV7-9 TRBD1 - TGTGCCAGCAGCGCCCGAGGACAGGGGCTACACGGGGAGCAGTACTTC CASSARGQGLHGEQYF
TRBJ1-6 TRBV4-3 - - TGCGCCAGCAGCCAAGATGGGACGGGCTCACCCCTCCACTTT CASSQDGTGSPLHF
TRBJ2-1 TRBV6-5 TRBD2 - TGTGCCAGCACCCCCCGAGCGGGAGGCGCCCATGAGCAGTTCTTC CASTPRAGGAHEQFF
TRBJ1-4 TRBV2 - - TGTGCCAGCAGCCCCGGTGGGTCGTCTAATGAAAAACTGTTTTTT CASSPGGSSNEKLFF
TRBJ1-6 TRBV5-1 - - TGCGCCAGCAGGCCCGATGATAATTCACCCCTCCACTTT CASRPDDNSPLHF
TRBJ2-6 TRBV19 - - TGTGCCAGTACCGGGTACTCTGGGGCCAACGTCCTGACTTTC CASTGYSGANVLTF
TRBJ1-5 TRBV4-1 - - TGCGCCAGCAGTCAGGGATGGAATCAGCCCCAGCATTTT CASSQGWNQPQHF
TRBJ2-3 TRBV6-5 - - TGTGCCAGCAGCCAACAGGGTCCAGATACGCAGTATTTT CASSQQGPDTQYF
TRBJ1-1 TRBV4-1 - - TGCGCCAGCAGCCAATACCACGGGAGAATGAACACTGAAGCTTTCTTT CASSQYHGRMNTEAFF
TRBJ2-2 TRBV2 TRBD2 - TGTGCCAGCGAAGGGCGGGAGGGAAACACCGGGGAGCTGTTTTTT CASEGREGNTGELFF
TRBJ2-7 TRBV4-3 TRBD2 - TGCGCCAGCAGCCAAAGGCGCCTAACGGGAGGAGGCCTACACGAGCAGTACTTC CASSQRRLTGGGLHEQYF
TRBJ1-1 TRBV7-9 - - TGTGCCAGCAGCTTAGGGACCGGGGCAAACACTGAAGCTTTCTTT CASSLGTGANTEAFF
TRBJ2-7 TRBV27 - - TGTGCCAGCAGTACGGGACGGCGGGACGAGCAGTACTTC CASSTGRRDEQYF
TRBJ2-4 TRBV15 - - TGTGCCACCACGGAGGGGAAAGGGTCCAAAAACATTCAGTACTTC CATTEGKGSKNIQYF
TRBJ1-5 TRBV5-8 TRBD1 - TGTGCCAGCAGCAAAGACAGGGATCAGCCCCAGCATTTT CASSKDRDQPQHF
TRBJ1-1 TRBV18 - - TGTGCCAGCTCACCGCTCCCGCAAACTACTGAAGCTTTCTTT CASSPLPQTTEAFF
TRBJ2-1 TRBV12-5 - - TGTGCTAGTGCCTGGCGGGAAGTAGACAATGAGCAGTTCTTC CASAWREVDNEQFF
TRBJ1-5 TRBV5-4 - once TGTGCCAGCAGCCTGGATGGACAGCAGAGGAATCAGCCCCAGCATTTT CASSLDGQQRNQPQHF
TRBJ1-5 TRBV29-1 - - TGCAGCGTTGCATCAGGGGTCCTTGGCAATCAGCCCCAGCATTTT CSVASGVLGNQPQHF